This is a list of T cell receptor beta chains from one sample in a study of cytomegalovirus exposure and HLA in healthy donors. Sequencing used immunoSEQ multiplex PCR; TCRdb keeps in-frame clones, though not all of them. The repertoire holds fewer than 200,000 clones, with about 90% as singletons. Material for sequencing was PBMCs. Every receptor here comes from a girl in the first two years of life in good health and CMV-seronegative. Both conserved end residues are trimmed from each CDR3. Fields, in order: J gene, D gene, CDR3 length, V gene, CDR3 protein. The D gene is left open where the match is weak.

J: TRBJ1-2
D: TRBD1
length: 12
V: TRBV30
CDR3: AWRGQGAGYGYT

J: TRBJ1-6
D: TRBD1
length: 16
V: TRBV30
CDR3: AWSAGQDPRFYNSPLH

J: TRBJ2-5
D: -
length: 11
V: TRBV2
CDR3: ASIETGAETQY

J: TRBJ2-7
D: -
length: 11
V: TRBV2
CDR3: ASRRDTGYEQY

J: TRBJ2-1
D: TRBD2
length: 15
V: TRBV5-1
CDR3: ASSLLSGTSADSEQF

J: TRBJ1-6
D: TRBD1
length: 14
V: TRBV5-5
CDR3: ASSFRSGTGESPLH

J: -
D: -
length: 12
V: TRBV7-9
CDR3: ASSPLGYGYEQY

J: TRBJ1-2
D: -
length: 12
V: TRBV29-1
CDR3: SVEVDNYNYGYT

J: TRBJ1-6
D: -
length: 13
V: TRBV18
CDR3: ASSPFDIWDSPLH

J: TRBJ1-4
D: TRBD1
length: 13
V: TRBV5-6
CDR3: ASSPGQAIYEKLF

J: TRBJ2-7
D: -
length: 13
V: TRBV12-1
CDR3: ASSFASGRAYEQY

J: TRBJ2-5
D: TRBD1
length: 13
V: TRBV7-8
CDR3: ASSATGGRGETQY

J: TRBJ2-7
D: -
length: 13
V: TRBV5-6
CDR3: AGSLTGTYYYEQY

J: TRBJ1-1
D: -
length: 10
V: TRBV30
CDR3: AWKGANTEAF

J: TRBJ2-7
D: -
length: 15
V: TRBV21-1
CDR3: ASSKARRQGPNYEQY